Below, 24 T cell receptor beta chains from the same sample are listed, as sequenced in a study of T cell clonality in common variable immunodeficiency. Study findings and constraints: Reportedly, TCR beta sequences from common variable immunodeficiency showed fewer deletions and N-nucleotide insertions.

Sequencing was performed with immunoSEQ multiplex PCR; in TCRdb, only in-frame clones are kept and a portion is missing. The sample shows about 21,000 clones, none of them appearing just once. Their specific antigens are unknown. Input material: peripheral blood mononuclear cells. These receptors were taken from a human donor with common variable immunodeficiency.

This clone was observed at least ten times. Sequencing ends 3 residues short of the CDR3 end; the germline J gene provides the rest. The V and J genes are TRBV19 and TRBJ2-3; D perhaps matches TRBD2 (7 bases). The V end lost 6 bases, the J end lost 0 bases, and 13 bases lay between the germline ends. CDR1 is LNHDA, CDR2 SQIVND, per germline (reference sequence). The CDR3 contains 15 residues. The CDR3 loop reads CASRGGGLSTDTQYF. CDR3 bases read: TGTGCCAGTAGAGGCGGGGGCCTAAGCACAGATACG. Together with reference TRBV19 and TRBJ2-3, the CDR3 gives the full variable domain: DGGITQSPKYLFRKEGQNVTLSCEQNLNHDAMYWYRQDPGQGLRLIYYSQIVNDFQKGDIAEGYSVSREKKESFPLTVTSAQKNPTAFYLCASRGGGLSTDTQYFGPGTRLTVL.

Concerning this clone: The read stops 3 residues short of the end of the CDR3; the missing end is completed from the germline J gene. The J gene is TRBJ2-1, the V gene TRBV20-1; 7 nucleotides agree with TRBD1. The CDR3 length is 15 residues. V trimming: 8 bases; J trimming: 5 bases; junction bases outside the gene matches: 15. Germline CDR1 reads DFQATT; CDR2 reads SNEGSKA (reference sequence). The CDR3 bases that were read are TGCAGTTCGGAAAACAGGGGTGAAGCTAACAATGAG. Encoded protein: CSSENRGEANNE. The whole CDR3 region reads CSSENRGEANNEQFF.

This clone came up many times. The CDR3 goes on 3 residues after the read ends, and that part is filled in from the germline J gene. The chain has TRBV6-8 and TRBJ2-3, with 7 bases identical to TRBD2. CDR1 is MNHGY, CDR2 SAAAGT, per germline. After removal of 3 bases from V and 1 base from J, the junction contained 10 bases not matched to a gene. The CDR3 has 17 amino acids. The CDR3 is CASSYKLAGRGTDTQYF. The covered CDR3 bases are TGTGCCAGCAGTTATAAATTGGCAGGGAGGGGCACAGATACG.

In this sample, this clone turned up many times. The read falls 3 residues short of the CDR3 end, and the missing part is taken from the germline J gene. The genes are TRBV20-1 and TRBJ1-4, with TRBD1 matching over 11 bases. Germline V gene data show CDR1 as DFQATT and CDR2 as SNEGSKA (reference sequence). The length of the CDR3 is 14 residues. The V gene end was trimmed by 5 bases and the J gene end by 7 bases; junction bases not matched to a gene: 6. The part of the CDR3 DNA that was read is TGCAGTGCTCGGACAGGGGGCAGAGGTGAAAAA. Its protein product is CSARTGGRGEK. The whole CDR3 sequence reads CSARTGGRGEKLFF.

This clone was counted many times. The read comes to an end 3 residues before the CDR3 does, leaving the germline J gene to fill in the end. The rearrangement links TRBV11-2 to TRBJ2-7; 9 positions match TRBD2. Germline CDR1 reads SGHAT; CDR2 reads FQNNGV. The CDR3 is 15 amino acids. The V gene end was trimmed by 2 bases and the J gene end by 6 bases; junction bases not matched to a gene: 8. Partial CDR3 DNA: TGTGCCAGCAGCTTAAGACTAGCGGCAGCATCCGAG. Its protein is CASSLRLAAASE. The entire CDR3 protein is CASSLRLAAASEQYF. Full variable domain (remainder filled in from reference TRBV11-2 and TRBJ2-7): EAGVAQSPRYKIIEKRQSVAFWCNPISGHATLYWYQQILGQGPKLLIQFQNNGVVDDSQLPKDRFSAERLKGVDSTLKIQPAKLEDSAVYLCASSLRLAAASEQYFGPGTRLTVT.

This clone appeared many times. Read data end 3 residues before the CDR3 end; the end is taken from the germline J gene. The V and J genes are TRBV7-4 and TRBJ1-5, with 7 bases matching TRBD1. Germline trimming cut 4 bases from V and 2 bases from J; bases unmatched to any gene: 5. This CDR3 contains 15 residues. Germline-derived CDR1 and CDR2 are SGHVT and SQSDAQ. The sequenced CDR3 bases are TGTGCCAGCAGCTATTACAGGGGAGGCAATCAGCCC. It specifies CASSYYRGGNQP. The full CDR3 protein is CASSYYRGGNQPQHF.

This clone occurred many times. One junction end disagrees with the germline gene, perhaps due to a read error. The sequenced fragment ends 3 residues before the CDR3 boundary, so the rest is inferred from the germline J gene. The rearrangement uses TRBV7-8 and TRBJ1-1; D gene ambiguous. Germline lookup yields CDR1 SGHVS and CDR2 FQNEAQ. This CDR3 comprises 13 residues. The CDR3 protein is CASSVAPVYAAFF. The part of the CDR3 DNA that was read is TGTGCCAGCAGCGTAGCCCCCGTATATGCG.

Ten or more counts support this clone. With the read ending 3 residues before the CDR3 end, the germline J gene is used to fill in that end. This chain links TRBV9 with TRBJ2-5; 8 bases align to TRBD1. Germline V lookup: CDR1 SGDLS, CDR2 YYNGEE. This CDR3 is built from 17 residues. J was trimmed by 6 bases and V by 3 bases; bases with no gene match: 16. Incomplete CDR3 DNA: TGTGCCAGCAGCGCATCGATACCACAGGGGGAGCGGAAGACC. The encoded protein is CASSASIPQGERKT. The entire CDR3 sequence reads CASSASIPQGERKTQYF.

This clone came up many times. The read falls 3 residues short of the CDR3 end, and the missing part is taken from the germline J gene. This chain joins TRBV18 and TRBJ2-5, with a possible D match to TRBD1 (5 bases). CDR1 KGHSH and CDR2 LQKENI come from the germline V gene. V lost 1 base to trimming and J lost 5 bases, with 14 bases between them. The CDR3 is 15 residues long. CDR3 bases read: TGTGCCAGCTCACCACTCAGGGTTGTGCAGGAGACC. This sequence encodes CASSPLRVVQET. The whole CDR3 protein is CASSPLRVVQETQYF.

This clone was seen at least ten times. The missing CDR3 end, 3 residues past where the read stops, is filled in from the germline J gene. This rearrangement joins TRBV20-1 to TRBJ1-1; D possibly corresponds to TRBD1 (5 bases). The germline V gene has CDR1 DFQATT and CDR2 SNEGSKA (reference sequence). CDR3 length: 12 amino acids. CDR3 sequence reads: CSALREGRIAFF. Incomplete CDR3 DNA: TGCAGTGCGCTCCGTGAGGGGCGGATA.

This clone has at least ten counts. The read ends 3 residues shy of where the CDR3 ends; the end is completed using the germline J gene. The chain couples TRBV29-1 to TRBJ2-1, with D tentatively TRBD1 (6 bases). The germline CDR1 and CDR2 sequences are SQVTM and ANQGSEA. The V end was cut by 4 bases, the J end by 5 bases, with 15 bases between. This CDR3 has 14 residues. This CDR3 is CSVVLRTADNEQFF. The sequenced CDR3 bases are TGCAGCGTTGTCTTACGGACAGCGGACAATGAG.

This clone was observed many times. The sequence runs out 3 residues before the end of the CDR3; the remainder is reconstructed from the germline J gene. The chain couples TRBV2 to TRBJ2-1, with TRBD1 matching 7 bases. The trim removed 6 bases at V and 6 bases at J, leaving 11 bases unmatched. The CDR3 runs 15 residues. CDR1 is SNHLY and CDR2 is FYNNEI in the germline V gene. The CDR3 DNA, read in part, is TGTGCCAGCAGGGCCGACAGGGCCGGGGCCAATGAG. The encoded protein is CASRADRAGANE. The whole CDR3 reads CASRADRAGANEQFF.

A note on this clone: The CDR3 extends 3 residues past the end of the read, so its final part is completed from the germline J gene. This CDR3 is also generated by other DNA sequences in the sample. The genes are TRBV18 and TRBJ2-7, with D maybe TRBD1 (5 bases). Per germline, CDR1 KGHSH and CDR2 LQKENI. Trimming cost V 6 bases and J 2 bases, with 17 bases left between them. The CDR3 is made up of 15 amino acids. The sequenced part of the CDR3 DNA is TGTGCCAGCTCTCCCCCCACTGGACAAGCCTACGAG. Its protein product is CASSPPTGQAYE. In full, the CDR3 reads CASSPPTGQAYEQYF.

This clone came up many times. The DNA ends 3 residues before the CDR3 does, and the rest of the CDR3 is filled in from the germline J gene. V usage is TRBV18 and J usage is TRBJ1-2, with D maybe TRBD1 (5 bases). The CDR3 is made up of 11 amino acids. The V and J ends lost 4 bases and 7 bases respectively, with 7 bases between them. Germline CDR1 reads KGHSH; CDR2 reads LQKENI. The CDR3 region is CASSRGSGYTF. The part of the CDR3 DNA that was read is TGTGCCAGCTCACGGGGCAGTGGC.

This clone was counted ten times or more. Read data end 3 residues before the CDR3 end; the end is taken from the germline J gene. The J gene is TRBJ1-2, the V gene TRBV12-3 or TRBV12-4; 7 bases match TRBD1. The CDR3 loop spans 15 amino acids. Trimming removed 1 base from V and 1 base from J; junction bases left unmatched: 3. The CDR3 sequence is CASSLGRGRNYGYTF. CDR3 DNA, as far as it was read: TGTGCCAGCAGTTTAGGTAGGGGGCGTAACTATGGC.

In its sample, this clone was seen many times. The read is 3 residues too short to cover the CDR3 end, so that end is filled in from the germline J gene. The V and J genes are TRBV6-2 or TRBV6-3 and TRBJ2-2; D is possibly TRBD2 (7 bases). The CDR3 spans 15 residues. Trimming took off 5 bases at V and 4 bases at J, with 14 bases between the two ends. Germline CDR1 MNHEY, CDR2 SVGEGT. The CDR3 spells CASSPQGGGTGELFF. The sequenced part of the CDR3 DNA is TGTGCCAGCAGTCCACAGGGCGGGGGCACCGGGGAG.

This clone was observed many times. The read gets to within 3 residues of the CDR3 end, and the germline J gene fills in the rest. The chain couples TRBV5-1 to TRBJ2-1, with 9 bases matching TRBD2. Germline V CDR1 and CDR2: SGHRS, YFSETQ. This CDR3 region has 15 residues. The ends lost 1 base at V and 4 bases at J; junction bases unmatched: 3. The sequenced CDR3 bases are TGCGCCAGCAGCTTGATTGCGGGGGGGTACAATGAG. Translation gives CASSLIAGGYNE. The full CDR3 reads CASSLIAGGYNEQFF.

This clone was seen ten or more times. The CDR3 DNA, read in part, is TGTGCCAGCAGTTCAGGGAGATGGGCTGAA. This translates into CASSSGRWAE. The CDR3 as a whole reads CASSSGRWAEAFF. The chain joins TRBV7-2 to TRBJ1-1; D is perhaps TRBD1 (5 bases). The read falls 3 residues short of the CDR3 end, and the missing part is taken from the germline J gene. Germline lookup yields CDR1 SGHTA and CDR2 FQGNSA. This CDR3 has 13 residues. The V end was cut by 6 bases, the J end by 6 bases, with 14 bases between.

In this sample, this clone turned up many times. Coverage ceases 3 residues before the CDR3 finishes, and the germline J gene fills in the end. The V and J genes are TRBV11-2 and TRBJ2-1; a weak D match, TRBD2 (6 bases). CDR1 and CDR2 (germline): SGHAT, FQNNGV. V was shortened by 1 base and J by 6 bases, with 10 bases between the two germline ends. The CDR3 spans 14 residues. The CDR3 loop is CASSLALASNEQFF. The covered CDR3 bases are TGTGCCAGCAGCTTAGCTCTAGCGAGCAATGAG.

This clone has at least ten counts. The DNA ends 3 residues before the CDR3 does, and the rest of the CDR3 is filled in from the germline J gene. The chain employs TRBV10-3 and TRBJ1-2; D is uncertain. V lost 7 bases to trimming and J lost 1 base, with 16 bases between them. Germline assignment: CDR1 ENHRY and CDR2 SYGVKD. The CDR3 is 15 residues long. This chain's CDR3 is CAIKIQRASNYGYTF. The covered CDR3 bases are TGTGCCATCAAGATACAGAGGGCAAGTAACTATGGC.

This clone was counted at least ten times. Partial CDR3 DNA: TGTGCCAGCAGCCTGGACAGGGGGCTCTACGAG. Its translation: CASSLDRGLYE. The whole CDR3 reads CASSLDRGLYEQYF. The chain recombines TRBV7-2 with TRBJ2-7; 11 bases agree with TRBD1. The read finishes 3 residues shy of the CDR3 end, and the germline J gene is used to complete it. J lost 3 bases, V lost 5 bases, and 3 bases had no gene match. CDR3 length equals 14 residues. Germline V CDR1 and CDR2: SGHTA, FQGNSA.

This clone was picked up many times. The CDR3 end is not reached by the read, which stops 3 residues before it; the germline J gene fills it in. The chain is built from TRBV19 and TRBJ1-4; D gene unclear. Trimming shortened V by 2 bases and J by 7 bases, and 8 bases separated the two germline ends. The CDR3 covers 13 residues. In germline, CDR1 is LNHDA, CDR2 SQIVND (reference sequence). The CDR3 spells CASSISGPEKLFF. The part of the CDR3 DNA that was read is TGTGCCAGTAGTATATCTGGGCCTGAAAAA.

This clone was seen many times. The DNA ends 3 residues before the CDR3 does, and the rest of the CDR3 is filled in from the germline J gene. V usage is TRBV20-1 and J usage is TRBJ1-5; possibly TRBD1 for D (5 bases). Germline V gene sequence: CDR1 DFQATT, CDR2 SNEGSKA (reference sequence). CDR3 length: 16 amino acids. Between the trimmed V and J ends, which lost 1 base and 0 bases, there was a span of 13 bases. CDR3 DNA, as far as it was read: TGCAGTGCTAGAGTCATTGGCAGGGCTAGCAATCAGCCC. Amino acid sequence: CSARVIGRASNQP. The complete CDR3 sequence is CSARVIGRASNQPQHF.

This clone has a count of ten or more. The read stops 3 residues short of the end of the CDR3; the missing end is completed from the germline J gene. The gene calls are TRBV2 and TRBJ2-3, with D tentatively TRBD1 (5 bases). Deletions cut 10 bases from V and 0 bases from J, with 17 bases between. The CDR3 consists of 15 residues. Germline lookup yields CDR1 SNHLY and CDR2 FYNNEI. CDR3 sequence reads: CATVWGFPSTDTQYF. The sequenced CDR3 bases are TGTGCCACGGTTTGGGGCTTCCCTAGCACAGATACG.